This entry describes one T cell receptor beta chain. It has no known antigen specificity. Base qualities are missing; no much larger clone stands one base away. Taken from the germline V gene, the CDR1 and CDR2 loops are SQVTM and ANQGSEA. The CDR3, from cysteine to phenylalanine, totals 12 residues. Just CDR3 DNA is preserved here, 36 bases in frame from base 1. Trimming takes 6 bases off V and 4 bases off J; junction bases not matched to a gene: 4. The record originates from a study of shared clonotypes between healthy human individuals (dated by TCRdb to 2019 to 2021). In the study overall: A few men and a couple of women, aged 18 to 49 years, made up the cohort. Blood TCR repertoires of five healthy adults were deeply sequenced to estimate repertoire size and the extent of clonotype sharing between individuals. Libraries were prepared and TCR repertoires were sequenced by different laboratories using diverse techniques, in order to increase sequencing depth and limit assay-specific biases. Each donor's leukapheresis produced roughly between about 0.9 and 9.5 billion PBMCs. The research as a whole found: The genetic and exposure-history diversity represented was limited by the small number of donors. Pairwise subsampling indicated that sequencing depth was expected to affect the degree of clonotype sharing among donors. Sampling was restricted to blood, and TCR repertoires in tissues likely differ from the TCR repertoires found in blood.

Using the deep immunoSEQ assay, TCR CDR3 regions were amplified from genomic DNA by multiplex PCR. For each cell subset, the extracted genomic DNA was distributed evenly across all wells of several immunoSEQ 96-well plates, and each plate served as one replicate. For unsorted PBMC, approximately 0.3 ug genomic DNA, equal to 30,000 or so T cell genomes, was loaded into each replicate PCR. Ten immunoSEQ deep assay plates were used to sequence unsorted PBMC genomic DNA. The purified libraries were quantified using a Qubit 3.0 fluorometer, sized with a Bioanalyzer 2100, and then quantified again using the KAPA Library Quantification kit. Every immunoSEQ 96-well plate was sequenced on a separate single-read 150-cycle Illumina NextSeq 550 flow cell. Per the source publication's procedure: Because the immunoSEQ output held only junctional sequences and lacked quality scores, the filtering could not match the filtering applied to full-length reads. To assign V/J genes and CDR3, sequences were annotated using PyIR, a Python wrapper for IgBLAST v1.9, with IMGT germline references. Reads with weak V/J assignments (E-value above 1e-6), missing CDR3, stop codons, out-of-frame junctions, or ambiguous translated residues were removed. V3J clonotypes were defined by identical inferred V gene, J gene, and CDR3 amino acid sequence. To compute the percentage overlap between repertoires, the number of shared unique clonotypes was divided by the size of the smaller repertoire. Repertoire richness was assessed with RTK rarefaction, the Chao1 estimator, and Recon v2.1 estimates of unobserved clonotypes. The source is immuneACCESS, and TCRdb retained only in-frame sequences with V and J called. Part of the clones is not carried over; for the studies checked, unresolved V genes explain less than half of this, and the remainder is unexplained. V, J and clone size are taken as reported in that table, and D and trimming were inferred from the DNA itself. Present in this sample are more than 450,000 clones, 79% of which were seen just once. Of the sample, over 10% falls within the top ten clones.

Donors were healthy HIV-negative adults with no recently reported acute infections or vaccinations. Every donor was a Caucasian adult residing in Nashville, Tennessee, USA. For unsorted samples, 90 million or so PBMCs were counted and genomic DNA was extracted with the QIAamp DNA Blood Mini kit. Blood was obtained by leukapheresis, after which PBMCs were separated by Ficoll-Histopaque density gradient centrifugation and cryopreserved in liquid nitrogen vapor phase. The receptor's source is a woman in her thirties or forties in good health. Some clones in this sample may be carry-over from other donors' samples. The chain links TRBV29-1 with TRBJ2-7, with 9 bases aligning to TRBD1. The sequenced sample was PBMCs. The nucleotide sequence reads TGCAGCGTGGCGGGACAGGGATACGAGCAGTACTTC. This translates into CSVAGQGYEQYF.